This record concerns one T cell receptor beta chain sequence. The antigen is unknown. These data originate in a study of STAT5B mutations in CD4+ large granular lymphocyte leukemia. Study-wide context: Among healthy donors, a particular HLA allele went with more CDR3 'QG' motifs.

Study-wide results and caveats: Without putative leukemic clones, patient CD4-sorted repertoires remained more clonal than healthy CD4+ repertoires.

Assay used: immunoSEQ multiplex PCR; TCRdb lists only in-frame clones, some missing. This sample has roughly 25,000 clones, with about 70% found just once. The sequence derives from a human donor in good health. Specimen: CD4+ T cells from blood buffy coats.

The CDR3, as DNA: TGCAGCGCCTCTGAACCGGTCAACACTGAAGCTTTCTTT. Protein product: CSASEPVNTEAFF. This rearrangement joins TRBV29-1 to TRBJ1-1; no firm D call. The CDR3 has 13 residues. The V gene's germline CDR1 is SQVTM and CDR2 ANQGSEA. Trimming shortened V by 7 bases and J by 2 bases, and 14 bases separated the two germline ends.